These T cell receptor beta chains were read from a single sample in a study of tumor-infiltrating lymphocytes in primary liver carcinoma. TCRdb itself ran the multiplex PCR reads through MiXCR, one entry per CDR3 protein. The table shows 310,000 or so distinct CDR3 sequences, with more than 55% occurring only once. Sequencing was performed on peripheral blood. All receptors come from a young woman with primary liver carcinoma and hepatitis B virus infection. Both conserved end residues are part of each CDR3. A D gene is named only where the DNA matches it firmly. The size field is filled for only some rows; it gives once, few, many or a size class.

V gene: TRBV14
D gene: -
J gene: TRBJ2-1
clone size: many
CDR3 protein: CASSLSLPGGAYNEQFF
CDR3 DNA: TGTGCCAGCAGCCTTAGCCTGCCTGGGGGAGCCTACAATGAGCAGTTCTTC

V gene: TRBV12-3/TRBV12-4
D gene: -
J gene: TRBJ1-1
clone size: -
CDR3 protein: CASSEYRDLNTEASF
CDR3 DNA: TGTGCCAGCAGTGAGTACAGGGATTTGAACACTGAAGCTTCCTTT

V gene: TRBV7-8
D gene: -
J gene: TRBJ2-2
clone size: -
CDR3 protein: CASGTRTGGLFF
CDR3 DNA: TGTGCCAGCGGGACACGTACCGGGGGGCTGTTTTTT

V gene: TRBV7-3
D gene: -
J gene: TRBJ2-7
clone size: once
CDR3 protein: CASSLSGGRAYEQYF
CDR3 DNA: TGTGCCAGCAGCTTAAGTGGTGGTCGCGCGTACGAGCAGTACTTC

V gene: TRBV12-3/TRBV12-4
D gene: -
J gene: TRBJ2-1
clone size: -
CDR3 protein: CASSPTGGTFSEEQFF
CDR3 DNA: TGTGCCAGCAGCCCGACGGGCGGGACCTTTAGCGAAGAGCAGTTCTTC

V gene: TRBV28
D gene: -
J gene: TRBJ1-3
clone size: few
CDR3 protein: CASRMGFWAGNTIYF
CDR3 DNA: TGTGCCAGCAGAATGGGATTCTGGGCTGGAAACACCATATATTTT

V gene: TRBV14
D gene: -
J gene: TRBJ2-3
clone size: -
CDR3 protein: CASNQPTSLRTDTQYF
CDR3 DNA: TGTGCCAGCAACCAACCAACTAGCCTACGCACAGATACGCAGTATTTT

V gene: TRBV12-3/TRBV12-4
D gene: TRBD2
J gene: TRBJ2-3
clone size: few
CDR3 protein: CASRAGGPPDTQYF
CDR3 DNA: TGTGCCAGCAGAGCGGGAGGGCCTCCAGATACGCAGTATTTT

V gene: TRBV12-3/TRBV12-4
D gene: -
J gene: TRBJ2-3
clone size: -
CDR3 protein: CASNKGLTHTDTQYF
CDR3 DNA: TGTGCCAGCAACAAAGGGCTAACCCACACAGATACGCAGTATTTT

V gene: TRBV28
D gene: -
J gene: TRBJ2-7
clone size: -
CDR3 protein: CASRTWGGQTYGQYF
CDR3 DNA: TGTGCCAGCAGGACATGGGGGGGACAGACCTACGGACAGTACTTC